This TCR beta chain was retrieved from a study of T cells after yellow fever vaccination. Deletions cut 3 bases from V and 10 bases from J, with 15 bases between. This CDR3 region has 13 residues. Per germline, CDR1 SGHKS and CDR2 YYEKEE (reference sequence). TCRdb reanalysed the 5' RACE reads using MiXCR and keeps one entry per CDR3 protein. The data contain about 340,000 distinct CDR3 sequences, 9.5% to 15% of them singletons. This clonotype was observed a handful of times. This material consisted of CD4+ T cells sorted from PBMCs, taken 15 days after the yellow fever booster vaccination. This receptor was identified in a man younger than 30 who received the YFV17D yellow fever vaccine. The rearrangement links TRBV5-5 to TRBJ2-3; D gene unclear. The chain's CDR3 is CASSWVPESAQYF. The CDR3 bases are TGTGCCAGCAGCTGGGTACCAGAGTCAGCGCAGTATTTT.